The sequence of this T cell receptor beta chain was determined in a study of blood T cell repertoires in COVID-19 (dated by TCRdb to the early 2020s). Study-wide context: Samples from collaborators originated in the United States, Italy and Spain and spanned both the acute and convalescent phases of COVID-19. Deeply sampled blood TCRbeta repertoires from subjects exposed to, actively infected with, or recovered from COVID-19 were included in the dataset. Sample metadata almost always included a de-identified subject ID, COVID-19 status, age in years and sex. A freely available public database, intended as a resource for researchers studying the immune response to SARS-CoV-2, is where the repertoires were released. The material from the prospective study consisted of cDNA or gDNA derived from T cells, B-cell-depleted T cells, or PBMCs. Where HLA class I and class II types were available, the types were taken from metadata supplied by the sample provider, not from assay-based typing. The samples were drawn from two sources: the first 160 participants of the ongoing ImmuneRACE study, and 1,254 subjects contributed by 6 global collaborators.

What the work shows at the level of the full study, not this receptor alone: The amount of clinical and demographic metadata varied by source and participant and was provided uncurated.

The CDR3 spans 16 residues, from the cysteine through the phenylalanine. This entry keeps only the CDR3 DNA: 48 bases, framed from base 1. V is pared back by 3 bases and J by 1 base, with 15 bases lying between the germline termini. CDR1 is given as MNHEY and CDR2 as SMNVEV, both from the germline V gene (reference sequence). The immunoSEQ Assay, a bias-controlled multiplex PCR, was used to amplify TCRbeta CDR3 regions from genomic DNA. The paper's data handling went like this. The number of nucleated cells in each sample was estimated from the amplification of reference gene primers within the assay. Sequence reads were collapsed and filtered to measure the absolute abundance of every unique TCRbeta CDR3 rearrangement. For each sample, productive Simpson clonality was calculated as the square root of Simpson's diversity index over productive rearrangements. In its TCRdb copy, this immuneACCESS table keeps in-frame sequences only and misses some clones. Where compared with another copy, unresolved V genes explain less than half of these, and the others have no known cause. For V, J and clone size, that table is used; D and trimming come from the DNA. Counted in this sample were 110,000 to 150,000 clones; 65% to 90% of them appeared once. The ten largest make up approximately 10% of the sample.

As to this clone: No cognate antigen has been identified for it. Base qualities are not at hand, and no much larger clone is one base apart.

Collaborating institutions collected whole blood in K2EDTA tubes following their own protocols. For TCRbeta analysis, collaborators shipped samples in one of three forms: frozen whole blood, isolated PBMCs, or DNA extracted from either of those sample types. The chain is assembled from TRBV27 and TRBJ1-1; a weak D assignment points to TRBD1 (5 bases agree). Specimen: peripheral blood. The TCR sequence derives from a man in his sixties with active or convalescent COVID-19. The DNA sequence reads TGTGCCAGCAGTTTGGGGGGTCTGGGGGGGAACACTGAAGCTTTCTTT. This yields the protein CASSLGGLGGNTEAFF.